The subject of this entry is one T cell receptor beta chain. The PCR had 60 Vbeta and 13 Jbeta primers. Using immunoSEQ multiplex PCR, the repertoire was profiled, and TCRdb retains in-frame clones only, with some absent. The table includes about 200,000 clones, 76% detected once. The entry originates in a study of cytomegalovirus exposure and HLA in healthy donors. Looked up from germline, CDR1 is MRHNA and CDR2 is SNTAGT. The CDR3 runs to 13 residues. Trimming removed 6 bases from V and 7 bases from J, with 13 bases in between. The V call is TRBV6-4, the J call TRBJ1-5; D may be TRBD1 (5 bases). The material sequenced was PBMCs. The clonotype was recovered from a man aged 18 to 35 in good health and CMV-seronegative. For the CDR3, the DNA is TGTGCCAGCAGCCAGGGAGGAGGGCAGCCCCAGCATTTT. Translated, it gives CASSQGGGQPQHF.